This TCR beta chain was profiled in a study of cytomegalovirus exposure and HLA in healthy donors. Overall study results and limits: TCR beta sequences reportedly predicted the HLA-A and HLA-B alleles of most subjects accurately. Later analysis demonstrated an association between a missense DCLRE1C variant and TCR beta V- and J-gene trimming. A later analysis showed HLA-associated TCR beta chains outstripping equally common others in clonal expansion. Reported performance of the classifier showed diagnosis of cytomegalovirus status with high specificity and sensitivity.

Comments on this clone: Its antigen is not identified.

V was shortened by 4 bases and J by 3 bases, with 8 bases between the two germline ends. CDR1 is KGHSH, CDR2 LQKENI, per germline. This CDR3 spans 13 amino acids. It was with 60 Vbeta and 13 Jbeta primers that the PCR ran. This table comes from immunoSEQ multiplex PCR, and its TCRdb copy is limited to in-frame clones, with some not included. This table holds roughly 180,000 clones, roughly 80% found once. The sequencing sample was made of PBMCs. The V and J genes are TRBV18 and TRBJ2-3; tentatively, D is TRBD1 (5 bases). The clonotype originates from a female donor in good health and CMV-seronegative. The CDR3 loop reads CASSRTNTDTQYF. The CDR3 nucleotides read TGTGCCAGCTCACGGACAAATACAGATACGCAGTATTTT.